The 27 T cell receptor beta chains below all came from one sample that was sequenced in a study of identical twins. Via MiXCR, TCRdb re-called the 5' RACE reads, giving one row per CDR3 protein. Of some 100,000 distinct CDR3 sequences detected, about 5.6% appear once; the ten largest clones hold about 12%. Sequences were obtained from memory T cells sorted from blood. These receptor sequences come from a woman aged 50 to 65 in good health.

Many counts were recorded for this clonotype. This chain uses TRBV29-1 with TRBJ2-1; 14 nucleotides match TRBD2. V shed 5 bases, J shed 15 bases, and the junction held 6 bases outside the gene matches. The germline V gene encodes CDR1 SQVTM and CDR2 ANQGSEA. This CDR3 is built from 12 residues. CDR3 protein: CSVQTSGRDSFF. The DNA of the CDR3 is TGCAGCGTTCAGACTAGCGGGAGGGATTCGTTCTTC.

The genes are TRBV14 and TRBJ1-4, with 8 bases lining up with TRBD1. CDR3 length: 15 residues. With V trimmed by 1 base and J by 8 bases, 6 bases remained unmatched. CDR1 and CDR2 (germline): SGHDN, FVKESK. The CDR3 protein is CASSQAAYRGEKLFF. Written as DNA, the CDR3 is TGTGCCAGCAGCCAAGCCGCGTACAGGGGGGAAAAACTGTTTTTT.

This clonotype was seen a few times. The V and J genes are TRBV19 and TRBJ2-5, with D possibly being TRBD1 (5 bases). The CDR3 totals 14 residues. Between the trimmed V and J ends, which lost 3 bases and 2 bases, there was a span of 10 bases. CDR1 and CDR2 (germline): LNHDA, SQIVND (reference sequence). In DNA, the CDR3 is TGTGCCAGTAGTATCGGCCAGGGACAAGAGACCCAGTACTTC. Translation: CASSIGQGQETQYF.

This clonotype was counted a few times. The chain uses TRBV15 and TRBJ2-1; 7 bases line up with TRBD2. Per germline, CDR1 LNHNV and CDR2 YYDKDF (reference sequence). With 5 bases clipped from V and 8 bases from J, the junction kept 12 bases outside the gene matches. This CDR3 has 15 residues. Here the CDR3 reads CATSLSRGSTYEQFF. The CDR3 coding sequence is TGTGCCACCAGCCTCTCGCGCGGGAGCACGTATGAGCAGTTCTTC. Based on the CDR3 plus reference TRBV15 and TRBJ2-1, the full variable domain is DAMVIQNPRYQVTQFGKPVTLSCSQTLNHNVMYWYQQKSSQAPKLLFHYYDKDFNNEADTPDNFQSRRPNTSFCFLDIRSPGLGDTAMYLCATSLSRGSTYEQFFGPGTRLTVL.

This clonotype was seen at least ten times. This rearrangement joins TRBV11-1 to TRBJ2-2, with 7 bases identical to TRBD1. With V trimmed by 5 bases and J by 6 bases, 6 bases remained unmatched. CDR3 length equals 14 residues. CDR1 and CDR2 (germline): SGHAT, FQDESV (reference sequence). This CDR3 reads CASSPDRVSGELFF. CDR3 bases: TGTGCCAGCAGCCCCGACAGGGTCTCCGGGGAGCTGTTTTTT.

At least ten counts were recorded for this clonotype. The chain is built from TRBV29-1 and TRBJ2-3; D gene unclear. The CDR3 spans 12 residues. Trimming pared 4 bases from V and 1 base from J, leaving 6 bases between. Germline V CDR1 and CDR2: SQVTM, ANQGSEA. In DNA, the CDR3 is TGCAGCGTTGCTGACCGCACAGATACGCAGTATTTT. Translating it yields CSVADRTDTQYF.

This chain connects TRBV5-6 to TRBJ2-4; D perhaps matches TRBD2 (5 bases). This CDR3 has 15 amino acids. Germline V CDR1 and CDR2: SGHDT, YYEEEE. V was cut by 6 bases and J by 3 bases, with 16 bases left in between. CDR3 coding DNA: TGTGCCAGCAACACCCCGGAACTAGTCAAAAACATTCAGTACTTC. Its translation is CASNTPELVKNIQYF.

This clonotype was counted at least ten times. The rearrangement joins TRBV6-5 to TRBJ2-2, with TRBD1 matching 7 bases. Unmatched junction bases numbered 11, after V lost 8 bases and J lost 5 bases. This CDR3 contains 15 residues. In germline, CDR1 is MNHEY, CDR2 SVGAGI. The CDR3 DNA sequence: TGTGCCAGCGAGAAACACAGGGGAGCGACCGGGGAGCTGTTTTTT. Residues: CASEKHRGATGELFF.

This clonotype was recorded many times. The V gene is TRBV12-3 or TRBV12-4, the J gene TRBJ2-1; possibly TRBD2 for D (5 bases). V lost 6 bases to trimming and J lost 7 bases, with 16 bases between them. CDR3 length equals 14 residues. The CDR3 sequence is CASRMTITYNEQFF. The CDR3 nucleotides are TGTGCCAGCAGAATGACTATCACTTATAATGAGCAGTTCTTC.

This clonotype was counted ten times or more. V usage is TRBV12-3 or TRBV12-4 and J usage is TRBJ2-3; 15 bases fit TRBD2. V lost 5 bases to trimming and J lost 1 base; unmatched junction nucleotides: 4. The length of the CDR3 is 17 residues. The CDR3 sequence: CASSRTSGRAGTDTQYF. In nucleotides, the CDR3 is TGTGCCAGCAGTCGGACTAGCGGGAGGGCCGGCACAGATACGCAGTATTTT.

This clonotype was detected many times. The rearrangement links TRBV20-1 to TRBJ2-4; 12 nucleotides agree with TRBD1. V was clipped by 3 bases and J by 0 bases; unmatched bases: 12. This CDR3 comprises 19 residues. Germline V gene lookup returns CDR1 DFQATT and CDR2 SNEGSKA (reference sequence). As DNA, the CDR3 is TGCAGTGCTAGTCCCACCCGGGACAGGGGGCGCGTAGCCAAAAACATTCAGTACTTC. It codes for CSASPTRDRGRVAKNIQYF.

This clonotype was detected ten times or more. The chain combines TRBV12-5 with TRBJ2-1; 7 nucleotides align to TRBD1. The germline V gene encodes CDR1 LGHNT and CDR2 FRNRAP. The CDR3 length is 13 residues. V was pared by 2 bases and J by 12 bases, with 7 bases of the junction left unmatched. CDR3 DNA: TGTGCTAGTGGTTTGCAAACCGGGACAGCGCAGTTCTTC. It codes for CASGLQTGTAQFF.

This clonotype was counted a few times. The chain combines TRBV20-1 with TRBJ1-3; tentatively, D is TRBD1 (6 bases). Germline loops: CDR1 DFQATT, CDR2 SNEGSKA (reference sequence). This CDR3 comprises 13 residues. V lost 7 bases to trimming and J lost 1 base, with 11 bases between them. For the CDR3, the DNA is TGCAGTGTTTACAGGGATTCTGGAAACACCATATATTTT. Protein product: CSVYRDSGNTIYF.

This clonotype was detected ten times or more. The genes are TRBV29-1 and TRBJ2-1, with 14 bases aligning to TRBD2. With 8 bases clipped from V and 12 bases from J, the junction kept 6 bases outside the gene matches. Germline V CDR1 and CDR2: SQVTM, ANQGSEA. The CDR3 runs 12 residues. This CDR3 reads CSSSGLAGVQFF. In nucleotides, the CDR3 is TGCAGCTCCTCGGGACTAGCGGGAGTGCAGTTCTTC.

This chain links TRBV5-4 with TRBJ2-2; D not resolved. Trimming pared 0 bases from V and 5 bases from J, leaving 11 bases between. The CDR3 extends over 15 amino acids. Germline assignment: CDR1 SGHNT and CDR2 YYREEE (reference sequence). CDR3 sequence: CASSLDSKPTGELFF. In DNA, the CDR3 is TGTGCCAGCAGCTTGGATAGCAAGCCGACCGGGGAGCTGTTTTTT.

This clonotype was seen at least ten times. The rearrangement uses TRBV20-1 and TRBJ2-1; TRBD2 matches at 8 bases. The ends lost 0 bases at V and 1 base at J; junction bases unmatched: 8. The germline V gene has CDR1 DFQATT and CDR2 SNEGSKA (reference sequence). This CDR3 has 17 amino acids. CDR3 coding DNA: TGCAGTGCTAGAGATCCCCGAGCGGGAGAGTCCTACAATGAGCAGTTCTTC. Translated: CSARDPRAGESYNEQFF.

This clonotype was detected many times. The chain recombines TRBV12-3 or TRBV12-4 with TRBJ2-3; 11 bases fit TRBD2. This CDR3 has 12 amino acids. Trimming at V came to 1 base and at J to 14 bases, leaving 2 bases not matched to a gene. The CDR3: CASSLVTSGRYF. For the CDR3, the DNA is TGTGCCAGCAGTTTAGTAACTAGCGGGAGGTATTTT.

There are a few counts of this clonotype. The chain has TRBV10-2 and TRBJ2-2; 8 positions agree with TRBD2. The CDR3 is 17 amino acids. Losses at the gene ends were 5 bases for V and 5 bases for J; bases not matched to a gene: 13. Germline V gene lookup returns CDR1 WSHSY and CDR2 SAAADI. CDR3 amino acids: CASSPSPPGRGTGELFF. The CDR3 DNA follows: TGCGCCAGCAGTCCGTCTCCCCCCGGGAGGGGTACCGGGGAGCTGTTTTTT.

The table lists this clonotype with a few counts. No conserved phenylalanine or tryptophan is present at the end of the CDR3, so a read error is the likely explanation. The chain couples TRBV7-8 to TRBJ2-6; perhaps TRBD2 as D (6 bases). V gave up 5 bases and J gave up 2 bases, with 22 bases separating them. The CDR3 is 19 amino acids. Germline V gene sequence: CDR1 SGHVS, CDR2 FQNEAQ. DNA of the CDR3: TGTGCCAGCAGCCCCACAATCGGAGGGGCTCTCGCTGGGGCCAACGTCCTGACTTCC. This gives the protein CASSPTIGGALAGANVLTS.

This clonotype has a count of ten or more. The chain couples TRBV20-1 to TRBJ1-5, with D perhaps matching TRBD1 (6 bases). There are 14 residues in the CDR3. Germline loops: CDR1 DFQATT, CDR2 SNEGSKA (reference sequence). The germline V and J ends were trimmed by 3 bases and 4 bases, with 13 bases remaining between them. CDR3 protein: CSARGQGINQPQHF. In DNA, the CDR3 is TGCAGTGCTAGGGGCCAGGGGATTAATCAGCCCCAGCATTTT.

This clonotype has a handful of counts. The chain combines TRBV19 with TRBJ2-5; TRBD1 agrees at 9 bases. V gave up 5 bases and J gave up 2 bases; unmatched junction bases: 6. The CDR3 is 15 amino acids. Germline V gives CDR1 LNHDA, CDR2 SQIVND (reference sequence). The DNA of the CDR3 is TGTGCCAGTAGTTTGGGGACAGGGTTTCAAGAGACCCAGTACTTC. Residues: CASSLGTGFQETQYF.

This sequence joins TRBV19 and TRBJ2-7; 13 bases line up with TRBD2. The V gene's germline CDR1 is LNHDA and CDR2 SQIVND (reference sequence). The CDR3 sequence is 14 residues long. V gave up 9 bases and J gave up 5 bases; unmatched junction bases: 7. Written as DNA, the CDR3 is TGTGCCAGCAGCGGGACTAGCGGGATGCACGAGCAGTACTTC. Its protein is CASSGTSGMHEQYF.

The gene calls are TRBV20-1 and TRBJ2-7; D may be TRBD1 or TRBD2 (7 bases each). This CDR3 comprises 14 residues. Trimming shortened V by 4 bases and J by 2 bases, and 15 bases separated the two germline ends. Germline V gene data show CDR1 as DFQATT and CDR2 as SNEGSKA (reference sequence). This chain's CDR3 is CSAKGAGAAYEQYF. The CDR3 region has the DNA TGCAGTGCTAAGGGGGCGGGGGCGGCCTACGAGCAGTACTTC.

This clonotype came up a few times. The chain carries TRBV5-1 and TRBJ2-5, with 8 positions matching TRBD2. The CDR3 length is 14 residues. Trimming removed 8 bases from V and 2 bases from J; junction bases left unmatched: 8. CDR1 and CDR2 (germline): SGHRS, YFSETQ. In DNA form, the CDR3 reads TGCGCCAGTTCACCCAGCGGGGGTCAAGAGACCCAGTACTTC. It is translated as CASSPSGGQETQYF.

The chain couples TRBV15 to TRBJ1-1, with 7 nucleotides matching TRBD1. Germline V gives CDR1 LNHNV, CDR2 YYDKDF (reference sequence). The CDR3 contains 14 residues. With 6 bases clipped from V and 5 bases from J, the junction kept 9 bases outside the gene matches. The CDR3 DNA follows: TGTGCCACCAGGGGGATACAGGGGAGGACTGAAGCTTTCTTT. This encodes CATRGIQGRTEAFF. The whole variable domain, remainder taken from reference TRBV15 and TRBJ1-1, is DAMVIQNPRYQVTQFGKPVTLSCSQTLNHNVMYWYQQKSSQAPKLLFHYYDKDFNNEADTPDNFQSRRPNTSFCFLDIRSPGLGDTAMYLCATRGIQGRTEAFFGQGTRLTVV.

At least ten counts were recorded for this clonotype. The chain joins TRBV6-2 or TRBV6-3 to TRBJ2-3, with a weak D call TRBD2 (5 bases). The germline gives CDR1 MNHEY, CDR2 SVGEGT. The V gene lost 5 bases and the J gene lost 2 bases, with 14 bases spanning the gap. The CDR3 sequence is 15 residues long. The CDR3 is CASSTAKEDTDTQYF. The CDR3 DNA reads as TGTGCCAGCAGTACAGCTAAGGAGGACACAGATACGCAGTATTTT.

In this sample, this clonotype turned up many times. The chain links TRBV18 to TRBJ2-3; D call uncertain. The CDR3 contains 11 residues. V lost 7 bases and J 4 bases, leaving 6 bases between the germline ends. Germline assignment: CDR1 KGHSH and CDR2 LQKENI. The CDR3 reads CASYEPDTQYF. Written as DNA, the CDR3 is TGTGCCAGCTACGAGCCAGATACGCAGTATTTT.